What follows describes a single T cell receptor (beta chain). The sample is drawn from a study of technical replicates of blood from a handful of donors. Profiling relied on immunoSEQ multiplex PCR, and the TCRdb table lists in-frame clones only, not all of them. The sample carries 75,000 to 95,000 clones, 90% to 96% recorded once. CDR3 length: 13 residues. With 7 bases removed from V and 4 bases from J, the gap between germline ends came to 15 bases. Per the germline V gene, CDR1 is SGHRS and CDR2 is YFSETQ. The sequenced material came from T cells isolated from PBMCs. This TCR was sampled from a human donor in good health. V is TRBV5-1 and J is TRBJ2-7; possibly TRBD2 for D (5 bases). The CDR3 reads CASHPVPGYEQYF. CDR3 nucleotides: TGCGCCAGCCACCCCGTGCCGGGGTACGAGCAGTACTTC.